The clone carrying this T cell receptor beta chain has more than one count but fewer than ten. What it binds is unknown. The sample originates from a study of blood T cells in healthy people across ages. V was pared by 3 bases and J by 3 bases, with 19 bases between. Germline lookup yields CDR1 LGHNA and CDR2 YNFKEQ. There are 17 residues in the CDR3. Whole-study findings and limits: Relative to aged donors, long-lived donors carried more naive CD4+ cells and displayed higher diversity.

Next came a second PCR, run for about 7 to 12 cycles, which used a sample-barcoded 5' primer along with a J-beta primer mix. Every single cDNA molecule received a tag from a template-switch adaptor with 12 random nucleotides. Using its own MiXCR run on the 5' RACE reads, TCRdb lists one record per CDR3 protein. The sample holds approximately 1,700,000 distinct CDR3 sequences; around 42% are singletons and the top ten take 23%. Sequenced: blood. V and J are TRBV4-2 and TRBJ2-3; perhaps D is TRBD1 or TRBD2 (5 bases each). The clonotype was recovered from a human donor in good health. The CDR3, as DNA: TGTGCCAGCAGCCAGTCTCCGGGACCCCTAGTTACAGATACGCAGTATTTT. Amino acid sequence: CASSQSPGPLVTDTQYF.